One sample yielded the 26 T cell receptor beta chains listed below, sequenced in a study of post-analysis software for immune sequencing data. No cognate antigen is known for these TCRs. The library was made from cDNA and included unique molecular identifiers. Each CDR3 protein is one row after TCRdb ran MiXCR on the PCR reads. The profile shows fewer than 850,000 distinct CDR3 sequences, roughly 46% of them singletons. Study-level points and caveats: A few TRBV segments appeared more often in patients than in controls, and TRBV5-6, TRBV5-1 and TRBV20-1 were among these.

The sample was blood. The receptors were gathered from a girl under 18 with multiple sclerosis.

This clonotype was seen a few times. The gene calls are TRBV30 and TRBJ2-3; TRBD2 might be the D (6 bases). V lost 2 bases to trimming and J lost 6 bases, with 12 bases between them. This CDR3 region has 13 residues. Per the germline V gene, CDR1 is GTSNPN and CDR2 is SVGIG (reference sequence). Written as DNA, the CDR3 is TGTGCCTGGAGTCTACTAGCCGGCGATACGCAGTATTTT. Protein sequence: CAWSLLAGDTQYF.

A single count supports this clonotype. V and J are TRBV3-1 and TRBJ1-2; D remains unclear. Trimming cost V 0 bases and J 1 base, with 6 bases left between them. In germline, CDR1 is LGHDT, CDR2 YNNKEL (reference sequence). CDR3 size: 14 residues. The DNA for the CDR3 is TGTGCCAGCAGCCAAGATCACAATAACTATGGCTACACCTTC. Translation: CASSQDHNNYGYTF.

V is TRBV7-8 and J is TRBJ2-3, with 7 bases aligning to TRBD2. The CDR3 loop spans 16 amino acids. Trimming at V came to 1 base and at J to 0 bases, leaving 4 bases not matched to a gene. The germline V gene encodes CDR1 SGHVS and CDR2 FQNEAQ. CDR3 amino acids: CASSLGGSGSTDTQYF. The CDR3 bases are TGTGCCAGCAGCTTAGGTGGTAGCGGGAGCACAGATACGCAGTATTTT. The full variable domain, completed using reference TRBV7-8 and TRBJ2-3, is GAGVSQSPRYKVAKRGQDVALRCDPISGHVSLFWYQQALGQGPEFLTYFQNEAQLDKSGLPSDRFFAERPEGSVSTLKIQRTQQEDSAVYLCASSLGGSGSTDTQYFGPGTRLTVL.

This clonotype was seen a handful of times. The chain has TRBV4-3 and TRBJ2-1, with 7 positions matching TRBD2. CDR1 is LGHNA and CDR2 is YSLEER in the germline V gene. CDR3 length: 16 amino acids. The ends lost 4 bases at V and 9 bases at J; junction bases unmatched: 15. CDR3 sequence: CASSRVAGVFVGEQFF. The CDR3 DNA reads TGCGCCAGCAGCCGGGTCGCGGGAGTGTTCGTAGGTGAGCAGTTCTTC.

The chain recombines TRBV15 with TRBJ2-1; D is perhaps TRBD1 (6 bases). The germline CDR1 and CDR2 sequences are LNHNV and YYDKDF (reference sequence). Trimming cost V 5 bases and J 6 bases, with 11 bases left between them. The CDR3 loop spans 13 amino acids. The CDR3 nucleotides read TGTGCCACCAGCGATGGGACACTCAATGAGCAGTTCTTC. Translating gives CATSDGTLNEQFF.

J is TRBJ1-2 and V is TRBV24-1, with D perhaps matching TRBD1 (6 bases). V was clipped by 4 bases and J by 5 bases, with 13 bases between them. CDR3 size: 14 residues. Germline CDR1 reads KGHDR; CDR2 reads SFDVKD. The CDR3 nucleotides read TGTGCCACCAGTGACGGGGGGACACAGTATGGCTACACCTTC. Its translation is CATSDGGTQYGYTF.

This clonotype appeared once. V and J are TRBV7-9 and TRBJ1-6; the D gene is possibly TRBD1 (5 bases). Germline CDR1 reads SEHNR; CDR2 reads FQNEAQ (reference sequence). The CDR3 loop spans 15 amino acids. V was clipped by 2 bases and J by 7 bases, with 12 bases between them. CDR3: CASSLSARVNSPLHF. Here the CDR3 DNA reads TGTGCCAGCAGCTTATCTGCCAGGGTGAATTCACCCCTCCACTTT.

The CDR3 is CASSVDPGLAARDEQFF. The CDR3 DNA follows: TGTGCCAGCAGTGTTGATCCGGGACTAGCGGCGAGGGATGAGCAGTTCTTC. This rearrangement joins TRBV6-1 to TRBJ2-1; 11 bases map to TRBD2. This CDR3 is 17 amino acids long. V lost 4 bases, J lost 8 bases, and 13 bases stayed unmatched. The germline gives CDR1 MNHNS, CDR2 SASEGT.

This clonotype occurred a few times. The gene calls are TRBV7-9 and TRBJ2-7, with unresolved D. The CDR3 loop spans 13 amino acids. Germline V gene data show CDR1 as SEHNR and CDR2 as FQNEAQ (reference sequence). V dropped 2 bases and J dropped 3 bases, with 8 bases sitting between them. CDR3 DNA: TGTGCCAGCAGCTTACCCGGGTTCTACGAGCAGTACTTC. Encoded protein: CASSLPGFYEQYF. The complete variable domain, with remaining parts taken from reference TRBV7-9 and TRBJ2-7, reads DTGVSQNPRHKITKRGQNVTFRCDPISEHNRLYWYRQTLGQGPEFLTYFQNEAQLEKSRLLSDRFSAERPKGSFSTLEIQRTEQGDSAMYLCASSLPGFYEQYFGPGTRLTVT.

The sample holds a few counts of this clonotype. The chain combines TRBV7-2 with TRBJ2-7; D is perhaps TRBD2 (5 bases). The CDR3 totals 14 residues. V lost 11 bases, J lost 0 bases, and 17 bases lay in between. CDR1 SGHTA and CDR2 FQGNSA come from the germline V gene. CDR3 residues: CAGARAANSYEQYF. The CDR3 bases are TGTGCCGGAGCGCGGGCAGCCAACTCCTACGAGCAGTACTTC.

A word on this clonotype: One end of the junction is discordant with germline, which a read error may explain. This rearrangement joins TRBV12-3 or TRBV12-4 to TRBJ1-1; D not resolved. CDR3 size: 11 residues. CDR3: CASSIATEAFF. Written as DNA, the CDR3 is TGTGCCAGCAGTATAGCCACTGAAGCTTTCTTT.

This clonotype was counted between two and nine times. The V call is TRBV12-3 or TRBV12-4, the J call TRBJ2-1, with D perhaps given as TRBD1 or TRBD2 (5 bases each). V was clipped by 5 bases and J by 3 bases, with 11 bases between them. The CDR3 sequence is 14 residues long. Here the CDR3 reads CASSPGTLYNEQFF. The DNA for the CDR3 is TGTGCCAGCAGTCCCGGGACCCTCTACAATGAGCAGTTCTTC.

The chain uses TRBV4-1 and TRBJ2-3; D gene ambiguous. The germline CDR1 and CDR2 sequences are MGHRA and YSYEKL. The CDR3 is 14 residues long. V shed 1 base and J shed 0 bases, with 5 bases lying between them. CDR3 DNA sequence: TGCGCCAGCAGCCAAGGGATGAGCACAGATACGCAGTATTTT. Amino acids: CASSQGMSTDTQYF.

This rearrangement joins TRBV13 to TRBJ2-1, with D possibly matching TRBD2 (5 bases). CDR3 length: 16 residues. Between the trimmed V and J ends, which lost 5 bases and 6 bases, there was a span of 20 bases. The germline gives CDR1 PRHDT, CDR2 FYEKMQ (reference sequence). The CDR3 spells CASSGRGGPFSNEQFF. CDR3 bases: TGTGCCAGCAGCGGGAGAGGCGGTCCCTTTTCCAATGAGCAGTTCTTC.

The chain is built from TRBV7-3 and TRBJ2-3, with TRBD2 as a possible D gene (5 bases). This CDR3 contains 13 residues. Trimming left V 8 bases short and J 5 bases short, with 14 bases between. Germline assignment: CDR1 SGHTA and CDR2 FQGTGA. The CDR3 nucleotides read TGTGCCAGCCCCCGTCGGGGTGAAGATACGCAGTATTTT. It translates to CASPRRGEDTQYF.

The chain employs TRBV11-2 and TRBJ2-4; D not certain. Germline V gene lookup returns CDR1 SGHAT and CDR2 FQNNGV. The CDR3 totals 11 residues. Trimming left V 3 bases short and J 13 bases short, with 10 bases between. CDR3 DNA sequence: TGTGCCAGCAGCTTCATAAAGGGCCAGTACTTC. It is translated as CASSFIKGQYF.

This clonotype appeared many times. The V and J genes are TRBV6-6 and TRBJ1-2; the D is unclear. This CDR3 is built from 14 residues. Germline-derived CDR1 and CDR2 are MNHNY and SVGAGI (reference sequence). V shed 5 bases and J shed 4 bases, with 14 bases lying between them. The CDR3 region is CASSAVATPYGYTF. Written as DNA, the CDR3 is TGTGCCAGCAGTGCCGTCGCCACACCCTATGGCTACACCTTC.

CDR3 sequence: CASSQAGVDTDEQFF. Written as DNA, the CDR3 is TGTGCCAGCAGCCAAGCAGGGGTCGATACGGATGAGCAGTTCTTC. This rearrangement joins TRBV4-2 to TRBJ2-1, with D possibly being TRBD1 (6 bases). Per germline, CDR1 LGHNA and CDR2 YNFKEQ. Trimming removed 1 base from V and 8 bases from J, with 15 bases in between. The CDR3 runs to 15 residues.

This clonotype was observed a few times. This chain uses TRBV20-1 with TRBJ2-7; TRBD2 is a possible D gene (6 bases). Trimming pared 3 bases from V and 0 bases from J, leaving 12 bases between. The CDR3 length is 14 residues. Looked up from germline, CDR1 is DFQATT and CDR2 is SNEGSKA (reference sequence). CDR3 nucleotide sequence: TGCAGTGCTAGGCGGGACGCGAGCTCCTACGAGCAGTACTTC. Protein sequence: CSARRDASSYEQYF.

The chain uses TRBV3-1 and TRBJ2-7, with TRBD1 as a possible D gene (6 bases). From germline, CDR1 is LGHDT and CDR2 YNNKEL (reference sequence). The CDR3 runs to 13 residues. V lost 0 bases and J lost 5, with 8 bases in between. CDR3 sequence reads: CASSQEDSHEQYF. The CDR3 coding sequence is TGTGCCAGCAGCCAAGAGGACAGCCACGAGCAGTACTTC.

This clonotype has only a few counts. A much larger clonotype is one base distant, so this may be a read error. This chain joins TRBV5-1 and TRBJ2-7; TRBD1 matches at 9 bases. The CDR3 is 14 amino acids. V shed 3 bases and J 4 bases; nucleotides not matched to a gene: 5. Per germline, CDR1 SGHRS and CDR2 YFSETQ. For the CDR3, the DNA is TGCGCCAGCAGCTGGGGACAGGGAGATTACGAGCAGTACTTC. It specifies CASSWGQGDYEQYF.

In this sample, this clonotype turned up a few times. J is TRBJ2-3 and V is TRBV27; 9 bases map to TRBD2. This CDR3 region has 16 residues. CDR1 MNHEY and CDR2 SMNVEV come from the germline V gene (reference sequence). J was trimmed by 4 bases and V by 5 bases; bases with no gene match: 10. The CDR3 region has the DNA TGTGCCAGCAGTGCCTCCGGGACTAGCTGGTCAGATACGCAGTATTTT. Its protein is CASSASGTSWSDTQYF.

The J gene is TRBJ2-3, the V gene TRBV7-6; tentatively, D is TRBD2 (5 bases). The length of the CDR3 is 14 residues. V was shortened by 6 bases and J by 3 bases, with 13 bases between the two germline ends. Germline V gene data show CDR1 as SGHVS and CDR2 as FNYEAQ. For the CDR3, the DNA is TGTGCCAGCAGTAGGGAGAGTGGAACAGATACGCAGTATTTT. This codes for CASSRESGTDTQYF.

The rearrangement uses TRBV6-6 and TRBJ2-1, with TRBD2 matching over 12 bases. J was trimmed by 4 bases and V by 0 bases; bases with no gene match: 1. Germline V gene sequence: CDR1 MNHNY, CDR2 SVGAGI (reference sequence). The CDR3 spans 16 residues. As DNA, the CDR3 is TGTGCCAGCAGTTACTCGACTAGCGGGGGTTACAATGAGCAGTTCTTC. Protein: CASSYSTSGGYNEQFF.

The chain employs TRBV7-9 and TRBJ2-1; D is perhaps TRBD2 (5 bases). The DNA end favors TRBJ2-7, so the J call may be wrong. Per the germline V gene, CDR1 is SEHNR and CDR2 is FQNEAQ (reference sequence). CDR3 length: 17 residues. The chain's CDR3 is CASSRVTNPTSYNEQYF. The CDR3 DNA is TGTGCCAGCAGCCGGGTGACTAATCCCACCTCCTACAATGAGCAGTACTTC.

This clonotype was counted between two and nine times. The genes are TRBV5-1 and TRBJ2-1, with TRBD2 identical over 12 bases. The V segment lost 3 bases and the J segment 4 bases; nucleotides outside the gene matches: 5. The CDR3 covers 16 residues. Germline V CDR1 and CDR2: SGHRS, YFSETQ. The CDR3 nucleotides are TGCGCCAGCAGCTGGCTGCTAGCGGGAGGGTACAATGAGCAGTTCTTC. This gives the protein CASSWLLAGGYNEQFF. The full variable domain, completed using reference TRBV5-1 and TRBJ2-1, is KAGVTQTPRYLIKTRGQQVTLSCSPISGHRSVSWYQQTPGQGLQFLFEYFSETQRNKGNFPGRFSGRQFSNSRSEMNVSTLELGDSALYLCASSWLLAGGYNEQFFGPGTRLTVL.